Given below is one TCR beta chain in context. CDR1 is SGHAT and CDR2 is FQDESV in the germline V gene (reference sequence). Trimming removed 4 bases at V and 3 bases at J, with 11 bases between. There are 14 residues in the CDR3. Under the authors' procedure: From reference gene primer amplification, estimates of nucleated cell counts were derived. The data were produced by immunoSEQ multiplex PCR, yet TCRdb's version contains in-frame clones alone and is incomplete. D and trimming were read from the DNA, whereas the V and J calls and clone size are those reported in that table. The table records roughly 200,000 clones, 84% of them present only once. The data were taken from a study of blood T cell repertoires in COVID-19. At the level of the study: Material from acute and convalescent COVID-19 was sourced from the United States, Italy and Spain. T cells, B-cell-depleted T cells, or PBMCs provided the cDNA or gDNA that served as material.

Sequencing was performed on peripheral blood. The chain couples TRBV11-1 to TRBJ2-3; D gene uncertain. The sequence came from a woman of 80 years or more with active or convalescent COVID-19. DNA for the CDR3: TGTGCCAGCAGCTCTGGAGTAATTACAGATACGCAGTATTTT. This gives the protein CASSSGVITDTQYF.